Listed below are T cell receptor beta chains from one sample, sequenced in a study of blood T cell repertoires in COVID-19. Profiled with immunoSEQ multiplex PCR; TCRdb holds only in-frame clones, not every one. The repertoire holds 200,000 to 300,000 clones, with approximately 86% as singletons. The sequencing sample was made of peripheral blood. The receptors originated from a man aged 25-40 years with active or convalescent COVID-19. Both conserved end residues are part of each CDR3. A D gene is named only where the DNA matches it firmly. A clone size is listed for some rows: how often the clone was seen (once, few, many), or a class if it is expanded.

d_call: NA; j_call: TRBJ2-3; v_call: TRBV19; clone_size: few; cdr3_nt: TGTGCCTCAAAGTCGGTCGGAGATACGCAGTATTTT; cdr3_aa: CASKSVGDTQYF
d_call: NA; j_call: TRBJ1-2; v_call: TRBV9; clone_size: NA; cdr3_nt: TGTGCCAGCAGCGCCGGGTGGGACTATGGCTACACCTTC; cdr3_aa: CASSAGWDYGYTF
d_call: NA; j_call: TRBJ2-7; v_call: TRBV6-2/TRBV6-3; clone_size: NA; cdr3_nt: TGTGCCAGCAGCCGTGCGGCCGGCTACGAGCAGTACTTC; cdr3_aa: CASSRAAGYEQYF
d_call: TRBD1; j_call: TRBJ1-2; v_call: TRBV3-1/TRBV3-2; clone_size: once; cdr3_nt: TGTGCCAGCAGCCAAGAATATGGACAGGGAGATGGCTACACCTTC; cdr3_aa: CASSQEYGQGDGYTF
d_call: NA; j_call: TRBJ2-1; v_call: TRBV27; clone_size: once; cdr3_nt: TGTGCCAGCAGTTTAATCGGCGGCAATGAGCAGTTCTTC; cdr3_aa: CASSLIGGNEQFF
d_call: NA; j_call: TRBJ2-7; v_call: TRBV19; clone_size: NA; cdr3_nt: TGTGCCAGTAGTATTATTATCACAGGTCCCTACGAGCAGTACTTC; cdr3_aa: CASSIIITGPYEQYF
d_call: TRBD1; j_call: TRBJ2-2; v_call: TRBV7-6; clone_size: few; cdr3_nt: TGTGCCAGCAGCTTAGGGACAGGGAGCAACACCGGGGAGCTGTTTTTT; cdr3_aa: CASSLGTGSNTGELFF
d_call: TRBD2; j_call: TRBJ2-7; v_call: TRBV5-6; clone_size: NA; cdr3_nt: TGTGCCAGCAGCTTGGCCCCAGCGGGGGATTACTACGAGCAGTACTTC; cdr3_aa: CASSLAPAGDYYEQYF
d_call: NA; j_call: TRBJ1-3; v_call: TRBV15; clone_size: once; cdr3_nt: TGTGCCACCAGCCTAAAGACAGACTCATCCTCTGGAAACACCATATATTTT; cdr3_aa: CATSLKTDSSSGNTIYF
d_call: TRBD1; j_call: TRBJ1-2; v_call: TRBV4-1; clone_size: NA; cdr3_nt: TGCGCCAGCAGCGGGACAGCTAACTATGGCTACACCTTC; cdr3_aa: CASSGTANYGYTF
d_call: TRBD2; j_call: TRBJ2-1; v_call: TRBV9; clone_size: NA; cdr3_nt: TGTGCCAGCAGCCTTCTGGGACTAGCGGACTACAATGAGCAGTTCTTC; cdr3_aa: CASSLLGLADYNEQFF
d_call: NA; j_call: TRBJ1-1; v_call: TRBV12-3/TRBV12-4; clone_size: NA; cdr3_nt: TGTGCCAGCAGTTTATCTGGAAGCGCTGAAGCTTTCTTT; cdr3_aa: CASSLSGSAEAFF
d_call: NA; j_call: TRBJ2-2; v_call: TRBV3-1/TRBV3-2; clone_size: NA; cdr3_nt: TGTGCCAGCAGCCAAGTCGGCGCGGGAAGAAACACCGGGGAGCTGTTTTTT; cdr3_aa: CASSQVGAGRNTGELFF
d_call: NA; j_call: TRBJ1-3; v_call: TRBV14; clone_size: NA; cdr3_nt: TGTGCCAGCAGCCAAGAAAGAGGGGGGGACTCTGGAAACACCATATATTTT; cdr3_aa: CASSQERGGDSGNTIYF
d_call: TRBD1; j_call: TRBJ1-6; v_call: TRBV19; clone_size: NA; cdr3_nt: TGTGCCAGTAGAAAAACAGGGGTGGATTCACCCCTCCACTTT; cdr3_aa: CASRKTGVDSPLHF
d_call: NA; j_call: TRBJ1-2; v_call: TRBV7-9; clone_size: NA; cdr3_nt: TGTGCCAGCAGCCCCCGGGTTGGCTACACCTTC; cdr3_aa: CASSPRVGYTF